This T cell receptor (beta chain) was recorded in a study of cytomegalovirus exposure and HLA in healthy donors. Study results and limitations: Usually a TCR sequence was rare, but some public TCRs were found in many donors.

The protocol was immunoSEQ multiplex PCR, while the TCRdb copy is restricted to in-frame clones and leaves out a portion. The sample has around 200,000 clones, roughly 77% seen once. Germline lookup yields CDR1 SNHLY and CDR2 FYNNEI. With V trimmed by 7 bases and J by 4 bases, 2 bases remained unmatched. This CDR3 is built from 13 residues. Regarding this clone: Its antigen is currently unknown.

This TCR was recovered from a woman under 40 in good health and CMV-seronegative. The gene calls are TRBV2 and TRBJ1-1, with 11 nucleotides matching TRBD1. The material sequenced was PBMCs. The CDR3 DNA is TGTGCCAGCACCGGGACAGGGGGCACTGAAGCTTTCTTT. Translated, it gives CASTGTGGTEAFF.